The following is a T cell receptor (beta chain) sequence with its context. The V end was cut by 5 bases, the J end by 4 bases, with 13 bases between. The CDR3 has 14 residues. CDR1 SEHNR and CDR2 FQNEAQ come from the germline V gene (reference sequence). Repertoires were generated with immunoSEQ multiplex PCR, while TCRdb's copy carries only in-frame clones and drops some. The repertoire holds some 44,000 clones, with under 90% as singletons. The data stem from a study of OX40 agonist ivuxolimab in advanced cancers. Blood sampling was done at baseline, cycle 4 day 1, and cycle 7 day 1. The V gene is TRBV7-9, the J gene TRBJ2-3; tentative D call: TRBD2 (7 bases). The input for sequencing was CD4+ or CD8+ T cells sorted from blood, taken in a trial of the OX40 agonist ivuxolimab. The clonotype comes from an adult with an advanced solid tumor such as melanoma, head and neck, liver or kidney cancer. CDR3 protein: CASSPRGGADTQYF. In DNA, the CDR3 is TGTGCCAGCAGCCCCCGAGGGGGGGCAGATACGCAGTATTTT.